Given below is one T cell receptor (beta chain) in context. The data belong to a study of identifying expanded T cells in peripheral blood. Clones were sequenced by immunoSEQ multiplex PCR, and TCRdb holds only the in-frame ones, with some missing. The sample shows roughly 56,000 clones, under 85% of them seen only once. This CDR3 contains 11 residues. V was trimmed by 2 bases and J by 7 bases, leaving 6 bases between them. CDR1 and CDR2 from the germline V gene are SGHDT and YYEEEE. The TCR originated in a person aged 18 to 70 in good health. The J gene is TRBJ1-2, the V gene TRBV5-6, with D uncertain. The specimen was blood. The chain's CDR3 is CASSFGTGYTF. The CDR3 coding sequence is TGTGCCAGCAGCTTTGGAACTGGCTACACCTTC.